This T cell receptor beta chain comes out of a study of a mutant IDH1 vaccine in newly diagnosed glioma. To note about this clone: Its matching antigen is unknown.

Measured with immunoSEQ multiplex PCR; TCRdb has only the in-frame clones, and not every one. This table holds tens of thousands of clones, approximately 80% found once. Trimming took 7 bases from V and 7 from J; bases not matched to a gene: 8. This CDR3 has 13 residues. Germline V gives CDR1 MNHNY, CDR2 SVGAGI (reference sequence). The time point denotes: week 11, during vaccination. Doses comprised 300 ug of mutant IDH1 20-mer peptide each, plus topical imiquimod. Newly diagnosed WHO grade 3 or 4 IDH1-mutant, ATRX-lost astrocytomas were identified in the donors. Study-wide results and caveats: Whatever changes occurred in top peripheral T cell clonotypes seemed unrelated to pseudoprogression.

This TCR came from a woman aged 18-29 years with glioma. V gene TRBV6-6 combines with J gene TRBJ2-7; 9 nucleotides align to TRBD2. Sequenced material: PBMCs, taken from a glioma patient whose treatment included an IDH1 peptide vaccine. The chain's CDR3 is CASTPGTSREQYF. CDR3 nucleotide sequence: TGTGCCAGCACCCCTGGGACTAGCCGAGAGCAGTACTTC.